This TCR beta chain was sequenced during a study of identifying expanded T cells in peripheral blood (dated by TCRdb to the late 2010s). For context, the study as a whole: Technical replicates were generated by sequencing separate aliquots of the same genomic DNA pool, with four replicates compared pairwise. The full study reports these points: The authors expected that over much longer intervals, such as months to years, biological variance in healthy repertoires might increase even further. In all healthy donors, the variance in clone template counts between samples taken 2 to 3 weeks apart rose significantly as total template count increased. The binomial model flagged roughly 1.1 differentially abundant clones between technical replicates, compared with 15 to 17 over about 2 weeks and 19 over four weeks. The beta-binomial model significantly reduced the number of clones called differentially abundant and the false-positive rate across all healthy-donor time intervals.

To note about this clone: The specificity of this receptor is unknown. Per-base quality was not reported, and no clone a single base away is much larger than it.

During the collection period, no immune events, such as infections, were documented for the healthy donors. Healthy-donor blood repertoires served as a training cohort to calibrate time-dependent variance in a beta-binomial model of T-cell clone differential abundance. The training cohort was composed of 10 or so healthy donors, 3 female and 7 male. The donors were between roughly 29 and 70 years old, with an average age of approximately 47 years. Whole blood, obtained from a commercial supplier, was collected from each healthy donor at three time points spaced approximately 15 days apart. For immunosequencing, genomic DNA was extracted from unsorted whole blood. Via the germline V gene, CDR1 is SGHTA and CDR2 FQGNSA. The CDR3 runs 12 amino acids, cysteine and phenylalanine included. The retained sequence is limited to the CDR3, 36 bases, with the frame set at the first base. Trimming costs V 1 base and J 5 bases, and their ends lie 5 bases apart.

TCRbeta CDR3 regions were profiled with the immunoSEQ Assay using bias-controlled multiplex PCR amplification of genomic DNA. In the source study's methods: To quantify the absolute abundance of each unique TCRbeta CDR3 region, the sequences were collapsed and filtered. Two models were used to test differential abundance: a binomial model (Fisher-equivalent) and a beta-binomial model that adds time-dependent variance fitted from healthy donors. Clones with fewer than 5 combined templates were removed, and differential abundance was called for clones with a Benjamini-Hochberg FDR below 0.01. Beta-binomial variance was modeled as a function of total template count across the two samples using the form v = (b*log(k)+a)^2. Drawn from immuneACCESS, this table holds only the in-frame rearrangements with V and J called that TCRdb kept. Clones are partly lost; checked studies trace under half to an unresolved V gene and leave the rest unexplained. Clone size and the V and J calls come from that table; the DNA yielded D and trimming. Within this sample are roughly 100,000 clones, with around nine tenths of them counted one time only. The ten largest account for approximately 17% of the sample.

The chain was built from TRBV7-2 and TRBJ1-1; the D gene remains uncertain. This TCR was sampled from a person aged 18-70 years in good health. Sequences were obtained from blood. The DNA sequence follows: TGTGCCAGCAGCTTAGTACGGACTGAAGCTTTCTTT. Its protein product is CASSLVRTEAFF.